This T cell receptor (beta chain) originates from a study of OX40 agonist ivuxolimab in advanced cancers. Study background: An anti-OX40 (CD134) antibody with agonistic activity, ivuxolimab, was administered to patients. Aged about 20 to 80 with a mean of 60 years, they were around 85% male.

General observations from the study: Expanded clones were, on average, more numerous among CD8+ T cells than CD4+. What antigens the expanded peripheral T cells recognized was never established.

Worth noting for this clone: As yet, its antigen is unknown.

The V gene's germline CDR1 is SGHVS and CDR2 FNYEAQ. The CDR3 length is 15 residues. Deletions cut 5 bases from V and 7 bases from J, with 20 bases between. Data came from immunoSEQ multiplex PCR; TCRdb stores just in-frame clones and leaves some out. The data show 25,000 or so clones, 73% seen once. The specimen comprised CD4+ or CD8+ T cells sorted from blood, sampled in a trial of the OX40 agonist ivuxolimab. This chain connects TRBV7-6 to TRBJ2-5; TRBD2 is a possible D gene (6 bases). The TCR comes from an adult with an advanced solid tumor such as melanoma, head and neck, liver or kidney cancer. CDR3 in DNA: TGTGCCAGCAGCCATACTACCGGGACCGGGGGGACCCAGTACTTC. Translation gives CASSHTTGTGGTQYF.